A selection of T cell receptor beta chains follows, all from one sample in a study of regulatory T cells in long-lasting Graves disease. TCRdb used MiXCR to reprocess the multiplex PCR reads, holding one entry per CDR3 protein. Among 440,000 or so distinct CDR3 sequences listed, 15% were seen once. These records were also assigned to another study, of T cells in Graves' hyperthyroidism and ophthalmopathy.

This specimen consisted of peripheral blood mononuclear cells (PBMCs), obtained at new diagnosis, from a patient treated with antithyroid drugs. The source of these receptors is a woman aged 25 to 39 with Graves disease. CDR3s include the opening cysteine and the closing phenylalanine or tryptophan. The D gene is left open where the match is weak. Part of the rows lack a size; the others show once, few, many or a class for expanded clones.

d_call	v_call	j_call	clone_size	cdr3_aa	cdr3_nt
NA	TRBV14	TRBJ2-3	NA	CASSQDAWSRGFVSTDTQYF	TGTGCCAGCAGCCAAGATGCCTGGTCGAGGGGCTTTGTAAGCACAGATACGCAGTATTTT
TRBD1	TRBV27	TRBJ2-1	many	CASSLFQGESNEQFF	TGTGCCAGCAGTTTATTCCAGGGGGAGAGCAATGAGCAGTTCTTC
TRBD1	TRBV30	TRBJ2-1	many	CAWNRGDYNEQFF	TGTGCCTGGAACAGGGGTGATTACAATGAGCAGTTCTTC
NA	TRBV20-1	TRBJ1-6	NA	CSALLGRGGNNSPLHF	TGCAGTGCCCTACTGGGCCGGGGCGGAAATAATTCACCCCTCCACTTT
TRBD2	TRBV14	TRBJ2-7	few	CASSQGMGLAGQYEQYF	TGTGCCAGCAGCCAAGGGATGGGACTAGCGGGACAGTACGAGCAGTACTTC
NA	TRBV29-1	TRBJ2-2	many	CSVEGPTGELFF	TGCAGCGTTGAGGGGCCCACCGGGGAGCTGTTTTTT
TRBD1	TRBV29-1	TRBJ2-7	many	CSGTGDSSYEQYF	TGCAGCGGGACAGGGGATAGCTCCTACGAGCAGTACTTC
NA	TRBV18	TRBJ1-2	many	CASSPGTIGYTF	TGTGCCAGCAGCCCGGGGACAATTGGCTACACCTTC
TRBD2	TRBV10-3	TRBJ2-1	many	CAISESLIESGRGAYNEQFF	TGTGCCATCAGTGAGTCGCTAATTGAAAGCGGGAGGGGGGCCTACAATGAGCAGTTCTTC
NA	TRBV24-1	TRBJ2-5	many	CATARGLRGETQYF	TGTGCCACCGCTAGAGGACTGCGCGGGGAGACCCAGTACTTC
NA	TRBV7-9	TRBJ2-7	NA	CASSLTDRSPGYEQYF	TGTGCCAGCAGCTTAACCGACAGGTCCCCGGGGTACGAGCAGTACTTC
NA	TRBV27	TRBJ2-1	many	CASSLSAVAYNEQFF	TGTGCCAGCAGCCTCTCGGCGGTCGCCTACAATGAGCAGTTCTTC
NA	TRBV12-3/TRBV12-4	TRBJ2-7	many	CASRPPGGSLYEQYF	TGTGCCAGCAGGCCGCCAGGGGGGAGCCTCTACGAGCAGTACTTC
NA	TRBV29-1	TRBJ1-3	many	CSVRPSSGNTIYF	TGCAGCGTTAGACCCTCGAGCGGAAACACCATATATTTT
TRBD2	TRBV12-3/TRBV12-4	TRBJ2-1	NA	CASSPPGGPYNEQFF	TGTGCCAGCAGTCCGCCGGGAGGGCCCTACAATGAGCAGTTCTTC
TRBD1	TRBV11-2	TRBJ2-7	many	CASSGQGPYEQYF	TGTGCCAGCAGCGGACAGGGTCCCTACGAGCAGTACTTC
NA	TRBV30	TRBJ2-3	NA	CAWSVGGTLDTQYF	TGTGCCTGGAGTGTAGGCGGGACGTTAGATACGCAGTATTTT
TRBD2	TRBV3-1	TRBJ2-3	many	CASSATSGSDTQYF	TGTGCCAGCTCCGCGACTAGCGGGAGTGATACGCAGTATTTT
NA	TRBV28	TRBJ2-7	many	CASSPWALSSYEQYF	TGTGCCAGCAGTCCTTGGGCACTCAGCTCCTACGAGCAGTACTTC
NA	TRBV5-6	TRBJ2-1	few	CASSLGDQVGFF	TGTGCCAGCAGCTTGGGCGACCAGGTGGGGTTCTTC
NA	TRBV9	TRBJ2-7	many	CASSVRPTDPEQYF	TGTGCCAGCAGCGTTAGGCCCACGGACCCCGAGCAGTACTTC
TRBD2	TRBV20-1	TRBJ2-7	many	CSAPPLSAGTYEQYF	TGCAGTGCCCCTCCCCTATCAGCGGGAACATACGAGCAGTACTTC
NA	TRBV5-1	TRBJ2-2	few	CASSRISPGTGELFF	TGCGCCAGCAGCCGGATTTCCCCGGGAACCGGGGAGCTGTTTTTT
NA	TRBV7-9	TRBJ2-5	few	CASSLDSGETQYF	TGTGCCAGCAGCTTAGATAGCGGAGAGACCCAGTACTTC
NA	TRBV6-1	TRBJ2-7	NA	CASSAQTGPSERQYF	TGTGCCAGCAGTGCTCAAACAGGCCCCTCGGAAAGGCAGTACTTC
TRBD2	TRBV27	TRBJ2-7	few	CASTPDATGLAGAAGYEQYF	TGTGCCAGCACCCCTGATGCTACGGGACTAGCGGGAGCTGCGGGCTACGAGCAGTACTTC
NA	TRBV12-3/TRBV12-4	TRBJ1-2	many	CASSLFGTWEAGGYTF	TGTGCCAGCAGTTTATTTGGGACATGGGAGGCAGGTGGCTACACCTTC
NA	TRBV30	TRBJ1-1	NA	CAWTLGQGTEAFF	TGTGCCTGGACCTTGGGTCAAGGAACTGAAGCTTTCTTT
TRBD1	TRBV12-3/TRBV12-4	TRBJ1-1	many	CASRSGTANTEAFF	TGTGCCAGCAGATCCGGGACAGCGAACACTGAAGCTTTCTTT
TRBD1	TRBV19	TRBJ2-2	NA	CASSHRGSQNTGELFF	TGTGCCAGTAGTCACAGGGGATCCCAGAACACCGGGGAGCTGTTTTTT
NA	TRBV2	TRBJ2-7	many	CASSDAGQNYEQYF	TGTGCCAGCAGTGATGCGGGACAGAACTACGAGCAGTACTTC
TRBD1	TRBV18	TRBJ1-2	NA	CASSPVGQAFSYTF	TGTGCCAGCTCACCAGTGGGACAGGCTTTCAGCTACACCTTC
TRBD2	TRBV6-5	TRBJ2-7	many	CASSSGGLAASYEQYF	TGTGCCAGCAGTTCCGGGGGACTAGCCGCTTCCTACGAGCAGTACTTC
TRBD2	TRBV7-9	TRBJ2-5	many	CASSAPGLAVAGAQYF	TGTGCCAGCAGCGCCCCGGGACTAGCGGTCGCGGGGGCCCAGTACTTC
TRBD2	TRBV15	TRBJ2-5	NA	CATSPLASGQQETQYF	TGTGCCACCAGTCCCCTCGCTAGCGGCCAGCAAGAGACCCAGTACTTC
NA	TRBV30	TRBJ2-5	NA	CAWSPGGGLKTQCF	TGTGCCTGGAGTCCGGGTGGGGGGCTTAAGACCCAGTGCTTC
NA	TRBV20-1	TRBJ2-7	few	CSARDALFGADYEQYF	TGCAGTGCTAGAGACGCCCTTTTTGGTGCGGACTACGAGCAGTACTTC
TRBD1	TRBV3-1	TRBJ1-2	NA	CASSQHSRTGGTSAGYTF	TGTGCCAGCAGTCAACACAGCCGCACAGGGGGGACCTCGGCGGGCTACACCTTC
NA	TRBV28	TRBJ2-1	many	CASSFGLEGYEQFF	TGTGCCAGCAGTTTTGGGCTAGAGGGCTATGAGCAGTTCTTC
TRBD1	TRBV20-1	TRBJ1-5	many	CSASPALATGINQPQHF	TGCAGTGCTAGCCCAGCCCTCGCGACAGGGATCAATCAGCCCCAGCATTTT
NA	TRBV19	TRBJ1-2	few	CASSIMEYGYTF	TGTGCCAGTAGTATCATGGAATATGGCTACACCTTC
NA	TRBV13	TRBJ2-1	many	CASTWGDGYNEQFF	TGTGCCAGCACCTGGGGAGATGGGTACAATGAGCAGTTCTTC
NA	TRBV5-4	TRBJ1-1	many	CASSSTVRTEAFF	TGTGCCAGCAGCTCCACCGTGAGGACTGAAGCTTTCTTT
NA	TRBV3-1	TRBJ2-3	many	CASSPPGTITDTQYF	TGTGCCAGCAGCCCACCCGGGACCATCACAGATACGCAGTATTTT
TRBD2	TRBV19	TRBJ2-5	few	CASKEGSGGGETQYF	TGTGCCAGTAAGGAGGGTTCGGGAGGTGGTGAGACCCAGTACTTC